The entry that follows covers one T cell receptor (beta chain) sequence. Its specificity is not known. Trimming at V came to 4 bases and at J to 5 bases, leaving 6 bases not matched to a gene. The germline V gene has CDR1 SGHRS and CDR2 YFSETQ. The CDR3 totals 14 residues. This entry comes from a study of T cell responses to AZD1222 COVID-19 vaccine. Notes on the study in general: Rises in breadth and depth of Spike-specific TCRs came after two AZD1222 doses. The span of vaccine-associated CD4 TCRs extended across spike, with dominance at 160-218 and 743-854. In all cases, repertoires were sampled only after the peak T cell response. Donors in the cohort were predominantly white British and more often female, and clonal diversity was possibly underestimated.

Libraries were prepared by immunoSEQ multiplex PCR; TCRdb keeps only in-frame clonotypes and omits some of them. This sample has some 30,000 clones, with approximately 93% found just once. The V call is TRBV5-1, the J call TRBJ2-5; 9 nucleotides align to TRBD1. The sample here was peripheral blood, taken on day 0 of AZD1222 vaccination. This sequence originates from an adult in good health. CDR3 DNA: TGCGCCAGCAGCGCGGGACAGGGTACCGAGACCCAGTACTTC. Residues: CASSAGQGTETQYF.